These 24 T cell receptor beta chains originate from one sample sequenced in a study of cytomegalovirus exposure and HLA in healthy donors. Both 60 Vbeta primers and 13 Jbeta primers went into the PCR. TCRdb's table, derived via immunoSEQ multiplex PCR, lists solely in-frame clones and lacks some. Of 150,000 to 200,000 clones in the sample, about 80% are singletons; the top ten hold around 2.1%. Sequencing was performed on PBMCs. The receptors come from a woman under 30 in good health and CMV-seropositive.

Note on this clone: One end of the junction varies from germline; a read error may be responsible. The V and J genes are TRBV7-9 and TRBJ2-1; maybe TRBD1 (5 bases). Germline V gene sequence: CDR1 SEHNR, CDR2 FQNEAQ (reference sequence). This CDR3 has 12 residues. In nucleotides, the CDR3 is TGTGCCAGCGGCTTAGACAGCAATGAGCAGTTCTTC. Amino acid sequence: CASGLDSNEQFF.

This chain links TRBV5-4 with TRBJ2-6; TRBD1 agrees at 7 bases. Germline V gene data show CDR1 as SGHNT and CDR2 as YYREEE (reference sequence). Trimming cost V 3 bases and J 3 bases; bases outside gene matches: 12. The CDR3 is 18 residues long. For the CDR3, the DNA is TGTGCCAGCAGCTCATGGGACAGTTTTAATCTTGGGGCCAACGTCCTGACTTTC. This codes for CASSSWDSFNLGANVLTF.

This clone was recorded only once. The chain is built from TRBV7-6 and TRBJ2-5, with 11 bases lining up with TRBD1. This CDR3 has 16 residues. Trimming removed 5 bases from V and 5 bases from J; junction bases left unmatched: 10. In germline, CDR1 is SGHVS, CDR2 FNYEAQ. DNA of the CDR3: TGTGCCAGCAGCATCGGACAGGGGGCGGTGAGGGAGACCCAGTACTTC. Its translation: CASSIGQGAVRETQYF.

CDR3 loop: CASSLRGRDGTNEKLFF. The CDR3 DNA reads as TGTGCCAGCAGCTTAAGGGGGCGAGATGGGACTAATGAAAAACTGTTTTTT. The chain couples TRBV7-3 to TRBJ1-4; possible D gene TRBD1, 6 bases. The germline V gene encodes CDR1 SGHTA and CDR2 FQGTGA. V was shortened by 1 base and J by 2 bases, with 14 bases between the two germline ends. The CDR3 loop spans 17 amino acids. Combining the CDR3 with reference TRBV7-3 and TRBJ1-4 gives the whole variable domain GAGVSQTPSNKVTEKGKYVELRCDPISGHTALYWYRQSLGQGPEFLIYFQGTGAADDSGLPNDRFFAVRPEGSVSTLKIQRTERGDSAVYLCASSLRGRDGTNEKLFFGSGTQLSVL.

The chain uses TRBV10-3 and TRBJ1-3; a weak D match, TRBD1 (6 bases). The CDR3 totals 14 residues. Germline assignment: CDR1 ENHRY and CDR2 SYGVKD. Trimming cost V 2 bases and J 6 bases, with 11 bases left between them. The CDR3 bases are TGTGCCATCAGTGAGGGGGGCTCTTTAAACACCATATATTTT. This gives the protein CAISEGGSLNTIYF.

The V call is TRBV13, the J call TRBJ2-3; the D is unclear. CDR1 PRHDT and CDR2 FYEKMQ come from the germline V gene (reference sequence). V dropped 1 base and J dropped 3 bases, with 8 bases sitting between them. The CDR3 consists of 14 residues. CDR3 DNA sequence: TGTGCCAGCAGCTTAGAATCCGGGACAGATACGCAGTATTTT. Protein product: CASSLESGTDTQYF.

For the CDR3, the DNA is TGTGCCAGCAGGAAACAGGGAACCTACGAGCAGTACGTC. Translating gives CASRKQGTYEQYV. The V and J genes are TRBV6-6 and TRBJ2-7, with D possibly being TRBD1 (6 bases). There are 13 residues in the CDR3. The ends were cut back, 6 bases at V and 2 bases at J, with 11 bases in the middle. From germline, CDR1 is MNHNY and CDR2 SVGAGI (reference sequence).

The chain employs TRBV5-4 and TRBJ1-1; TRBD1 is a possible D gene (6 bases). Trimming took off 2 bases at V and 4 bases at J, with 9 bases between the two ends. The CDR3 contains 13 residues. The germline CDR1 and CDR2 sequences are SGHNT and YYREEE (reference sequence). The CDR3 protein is CASSFRGGTEAFF. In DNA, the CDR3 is TGTGCCAGCAGCTTCAGGGGCGGCACTGAAGCTTTCTTT.

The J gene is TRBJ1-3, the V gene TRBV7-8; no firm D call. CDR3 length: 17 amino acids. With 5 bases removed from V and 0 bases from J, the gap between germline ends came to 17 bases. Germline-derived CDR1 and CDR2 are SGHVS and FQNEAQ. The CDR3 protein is CASSPDSLKSSGNTIYF. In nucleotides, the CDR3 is TGTGCCAGCAGCCCCGACTCTCTCAAGAGCTCTGGAAACACCATATATTTT.

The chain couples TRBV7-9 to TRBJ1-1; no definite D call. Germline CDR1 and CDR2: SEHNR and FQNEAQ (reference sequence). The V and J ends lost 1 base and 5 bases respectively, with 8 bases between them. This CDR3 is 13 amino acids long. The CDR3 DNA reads TGTGCCAGCAGCTTAGGTCCGTTGACTGAAGCTTTCTTT. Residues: CASSLGPLTEAFF.

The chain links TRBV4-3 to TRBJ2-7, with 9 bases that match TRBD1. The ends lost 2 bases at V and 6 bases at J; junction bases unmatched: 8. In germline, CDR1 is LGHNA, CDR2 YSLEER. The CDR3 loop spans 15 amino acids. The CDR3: CASSQHGTGRIEQYV. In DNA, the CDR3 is TGCGCCAGCAGCCAACATGGGACAGGGCGAATCGAGCAGTACGTC.

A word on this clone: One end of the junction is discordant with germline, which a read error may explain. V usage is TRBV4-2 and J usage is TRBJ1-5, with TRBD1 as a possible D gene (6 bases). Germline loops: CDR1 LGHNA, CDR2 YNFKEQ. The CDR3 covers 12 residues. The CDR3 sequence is CASQGLNQPQHF. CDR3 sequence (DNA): TGTGCCAGCCAGGGGCTAAATCAGCCTCAGCATTTT.

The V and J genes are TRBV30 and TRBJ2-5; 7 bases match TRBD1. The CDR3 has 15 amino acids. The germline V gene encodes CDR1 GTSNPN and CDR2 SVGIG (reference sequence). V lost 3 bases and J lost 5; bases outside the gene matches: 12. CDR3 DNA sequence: TGTGCCTGGAGGGTTGGACAGGCGGTCTTGGAGACCCAGTACTTC. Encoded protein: CAWRVGQAVLETQYF.

CDR3 sequence reads: CASSFLGAGNEKLFF. The DNA of the CDR3 is TGTGCCAGCAGTTTTCTGGGGGCTGGTAATGAAAAACTGTTTTTT. The rearrangement links TRBV28 to TRBJ1-4; D is perhaps TRBD1 (6 bases). The CDR3 totals 15 residues. The germline CDR1 and CDR2 sequences are MDHEN and SYDVKM. V lost 3 bases and J 4 bases, leaving 12 bases between the germline ends.

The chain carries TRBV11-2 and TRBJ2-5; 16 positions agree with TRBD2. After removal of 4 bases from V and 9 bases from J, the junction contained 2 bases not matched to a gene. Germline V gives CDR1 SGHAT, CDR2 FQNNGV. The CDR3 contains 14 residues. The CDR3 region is CASSSGLAGGSQYF. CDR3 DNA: TGTGCCAGCAGCTCGGGACTAGCGGGGGGGTCCCAGTACTTC.

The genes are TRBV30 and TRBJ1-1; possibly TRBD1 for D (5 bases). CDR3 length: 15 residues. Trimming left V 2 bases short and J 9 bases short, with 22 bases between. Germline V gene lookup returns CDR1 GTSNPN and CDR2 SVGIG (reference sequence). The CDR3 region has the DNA TGTGCCTGGAGTCTAGCCGGGACGGCGGGGGGAAAAGCTTTCTTT. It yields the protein CAWSLAGTAGGKAFF.

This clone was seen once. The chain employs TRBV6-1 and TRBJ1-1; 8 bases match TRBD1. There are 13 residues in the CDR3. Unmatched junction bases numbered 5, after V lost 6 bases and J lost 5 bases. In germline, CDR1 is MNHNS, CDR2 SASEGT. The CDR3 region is CASRRQGKTEAFF. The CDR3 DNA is TGTGCCAGCAGAAGACAGGGGAAGACTGAAGCTTTCTTT.

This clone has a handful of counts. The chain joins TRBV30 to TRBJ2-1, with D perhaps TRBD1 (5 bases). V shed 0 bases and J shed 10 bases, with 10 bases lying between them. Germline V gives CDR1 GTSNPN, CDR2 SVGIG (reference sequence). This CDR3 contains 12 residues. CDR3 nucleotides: TGTGCCTGGAGTGTAGGGGTTAGGGAGCAGTTCTTC. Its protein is CAWSVGVREQFF.

The CDR3, as DNA: TGTGCCAGCTCCCTCTACCCCCATTCCGCCGCAACTAATGAAAAACTGTTTTTT. This encodes CASSLYPHSAATNEKLFF. The chain carries TRBV27 and TRBJ1-4; D not resolved. V was clipped by 8 bases and J by 0 bases, with 22 bases between them. Germline CDR1 and CDR2: MNHEY and SMNVEV (reference sequence). The CDR3 is made up of 18 amino acids.

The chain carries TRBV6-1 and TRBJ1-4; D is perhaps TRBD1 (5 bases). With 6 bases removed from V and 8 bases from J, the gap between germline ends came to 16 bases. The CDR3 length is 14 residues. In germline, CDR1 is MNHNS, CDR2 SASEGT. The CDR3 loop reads CASRAGPHQEKLFF. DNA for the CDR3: TGTGCCAGCAGGGCGGGACCCCATCAGGAAAAACTGTTTTTT.

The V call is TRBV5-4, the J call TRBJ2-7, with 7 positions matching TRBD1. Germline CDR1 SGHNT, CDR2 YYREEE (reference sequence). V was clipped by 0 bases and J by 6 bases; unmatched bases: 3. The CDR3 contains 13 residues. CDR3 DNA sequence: TGTGCCAGCAGCTTGGCCGCAGGGGGCGAGCAGTACTTC. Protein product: CASSLAAGGEQYF.

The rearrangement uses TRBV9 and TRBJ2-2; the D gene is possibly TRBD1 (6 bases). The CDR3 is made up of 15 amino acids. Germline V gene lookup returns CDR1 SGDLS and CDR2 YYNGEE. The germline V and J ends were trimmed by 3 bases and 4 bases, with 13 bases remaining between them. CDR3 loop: CASSEQGDATGELFF. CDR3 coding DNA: TGTGCCAGCAGCGAACAGGGAGATGCCACCGGGGAGCTGTTTTTT.

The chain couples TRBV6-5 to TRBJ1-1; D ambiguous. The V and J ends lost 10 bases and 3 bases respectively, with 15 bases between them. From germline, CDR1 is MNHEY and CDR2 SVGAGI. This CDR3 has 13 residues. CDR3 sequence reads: CATSGFTDTEAFF. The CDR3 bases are TGTGCCACCTCGGGATTTACGGACACTGAAGCTTTCTTT.

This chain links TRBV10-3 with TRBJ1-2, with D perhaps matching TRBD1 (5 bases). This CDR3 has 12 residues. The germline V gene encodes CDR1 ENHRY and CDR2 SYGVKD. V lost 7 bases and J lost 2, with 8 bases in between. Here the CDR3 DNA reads TGTGCCATCACTCGGGGGAACTATGGCTACACCTTC. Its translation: CAITRGNYGYTF.